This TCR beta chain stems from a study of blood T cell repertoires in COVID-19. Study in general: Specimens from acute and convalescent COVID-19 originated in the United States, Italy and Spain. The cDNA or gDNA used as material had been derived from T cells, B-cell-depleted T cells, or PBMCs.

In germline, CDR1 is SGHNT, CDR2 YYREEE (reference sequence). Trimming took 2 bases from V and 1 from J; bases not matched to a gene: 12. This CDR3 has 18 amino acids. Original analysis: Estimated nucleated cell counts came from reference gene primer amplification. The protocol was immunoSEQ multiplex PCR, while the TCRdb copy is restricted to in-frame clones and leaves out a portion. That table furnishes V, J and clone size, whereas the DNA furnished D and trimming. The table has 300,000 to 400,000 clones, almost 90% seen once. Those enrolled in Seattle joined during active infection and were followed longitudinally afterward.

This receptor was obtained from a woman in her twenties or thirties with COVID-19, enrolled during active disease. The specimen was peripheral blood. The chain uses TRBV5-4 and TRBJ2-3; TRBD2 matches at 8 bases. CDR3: CASSLGGTGGAGTDTQYF. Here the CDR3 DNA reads TGTGCCAGCAGCTTAGGAGGGACCGGGGGGGCCGGCACAGATACGCAGTATTTT.